These 18 T cell receptor beta chains were all obtained from the same sample, sequenced in a study of shared clonotypes between healthy human individuals. This table comes from immunoSEQ multiplex PCR, and its TCRdb copy is limited to in-frame clones, with some not included. The table has about 680,000 clones, 72% seen once. The material sequenced was memory CD4+ T cells sorted from blood. As to subset: CD45RA-negative fraction. The receptor set was obtained from a woman in her 30s in good health.

This clone has a single count. V and J are TRBV19 and TRBJ2-6; no reliable D call. The CDR3 is 13 residues long. V was pared by 5 bases and J by 2 bases, with 4 bases between. Germline loops: CDR1 LNHDA, CDR2 SQIVND (reference sequence). CDR3 protein: CASSPAGANVLTF. CDR3 bases: TGTGCCAGTAGTCCCGCTGGGGCCAACGTCCTGACTTTC.

The genes are TRBV5-4 and TRBJ2-7; 7 nucleotides match TRBD2. CDR3 length: 14 amino acids. The V segment lost 4 bases and the J segment 2 bases; nucleotides outside the gene matches: 6. Germline assignment: CDR1 SGHNT and CDR2 YYREEE (reference sequence). The CDR3 loop reads CASSLRERAYEQYF. The CDR3 DNA sequence: TGTGCCAGCAGCCTGCGGGAGAGGGCCTACGAGCAGTACTTC.

The rearrangement uses TRBV5-6 and TRBJ1-5; D gene uncertain. CDR1 and CDR2 from the germline V gene are SGHDT and YYEEEE. V was pared by 1 base and J by 5 bases, with 13 bases between. CDR3 length equals 15 residues. CDR3 in DNA: TGTGCCAGCAGCTTGTTTAGTCAGTTAGATCAGCCCCAGCATTTT. Translation gives CASSLFSQLDQPQHF.

The chain employs TRBV18 and TRBJ2-7; 10 bases are shared with TRBD1. CDR3 length: 15 residues. V lost 3 bases to trimming and J lost 6 bases; unmatched junction nucleotides: 8. Germline lookup yields CDR1 KGHSH and CDR2 LQKENI. Written as DNA, the CDR3 is TGTGCCAGCTCACCGCGACAGGGGGCGCAGAGCGAGCAGTACTTC. Its translation is CASSPRQGAQSEQYF. Looking up the rest from reference TRBV18 and TRBJ2-7 gives the full variable domain: NAGVMQNPRHLVRRRGQEARLRCSPMKGHSHVYWYRQLPEEGLKFMVYLQKENIIDESGMPKERFSAEFPKEGPSILRIQQVVRGDSAAYFCASSPRQGAQSEQYFGPGTRLTVT.

The gene calls are TRBV19 and TRBJ1-2; TRBD1 is a possible D gene (5 bases). Between the trimmed V and J ends, which lost 7 bases and 2 bases, there was a span of 8 bases. The CDR3 spans 12 residues. The V gene's germline CDR1 is LNHDA and CDR2 SQIVND (reference sequence). The CDR3 sequence is CASNWGNYGYTF. The CDR3 coding sequence is TGTGCCAGTAATTGGGGGAACTATGGCTACACCTTC.

The CDR3 spells CASSQLAKETQYF. CDR3 in DNA: TGTGCCAGCAGCCAGCTAGCGAAAGAGACCCAGTACTTC. The chain is built from TRBV4-2 and TRBJ2-5; a possible D gene is TRBD2 (6 bases). Germline V lookup: CDR1 LGHNA, CDR2 YNFKEQ. V dropped 3 bases and J dropped 3 bases, with 8 bases sitting between them. This CDR3 has 13 residues.

This clone was picked up a small number of times. V gene TRBV5-1 combines with J gene TRBJ1-1, with D uncertain. CDR3 length equals 15 residues. Trimming removed 0 bases from V and 0 bases from J, with 9 bases in between. Germline CDR1 reads SGHRS; CDR2 reads YFSETQ. CDR3: CASSLGVSMNTEAFF. The CDR3 DNA reads TGCGCCAGCAGCTTGGGTGTCAGCATGAACACTGAAGCTTTCTTT.

This clone has only a few counts. V is TRBV28 and J is TRBJ2-7; tentatively, D is TRBD1 or TRBD2 (5 bases each). The CDR3 runs 15 residues. CDR1 and CDR2 from the germline V gene are MDHEN and SYDVKM. Trimming removed 6 bases from V and 1 base from J, with 16 bases in between. CDR3 amino acids: CASSQPGTRSYEQYF. The DNA of the CDR3 is TGTGCCAGCAGCCAACCAGGGACGCGGTCCTACGAGCAGTACTTC.

The chain recombines TRBV5-4 with TRBJ2-5; no firm D call. The germline CDR1 and CDR2 sequences are SGHNT and YYREEE (reference sequence). This CDR3 has 13 amino acids. Between the trimmed V and J ends, which lost 2 bases and 5 bases, there was a span of 10 bases. In DNA form, the CDR3 reads TGTGCCAGCAGCTTTATCGGTCGGGAGACCCAGTACTTC. Translating gives CASSFIGRETQYF. Full variable domain (missing parts from reference TRBV5-4 and TRBJ2-5): ETGVTQSPTHLIKTRGQQVTLRCSSQSGHNTVSWYQQALGQGPQFIFQYYREEENGRGNFPPRFSGLQFPNYSSELNVNALELDDSALYLCASSFIGRETQYFGPGTRLLVL.

The V gene is TRBV6-4, the J gene TRBJ2-1; the match to TRBD1 covers 9 bases. Germline assignment: CDR1 MRHNA and CDR2 SNTAGT. This CDR3 is built from 17 residues. With 4 bases clipped from V and 5 bases from J, the junction kept 12 bases outside the gene matches. The chain's CDR3 is CASSAILTGTGHNEQFF. The CDR3 DNA is TGTGCCAGCAGTGCCATCCTAACCGGGACAGGGCACAATGAGCAGTTCTTC.

V usage is TRBV6-6 and J usage is TRBJ2-5, with D possibly being TRBD2 (7 bases). Germline V CDR1 and CDR2: MNHNY, SVGAGI (reference sequence). V was clipped by 7 bases and J by 5 bases, with 20 bases between them. The CDR3 contains 15 residues. This CDR3 is CASTSKNRGAETQYF. The CDR3 region has the DNA TGTGCCAGCACGAGCAAAAACCGGGGGGCCGAGACCCAGTACTTC.

There are a few counts of this clone. This chain uses TRBV11-1 with TRBJ1-3; TRBD1 matches 7 bases. CDR1 and CDR2 (germline): SGHAT, FQDESV (reference sequence). V lost 5 bases and J lost 0; bases outside the gene matches: 7. The CDR3 runs to 16 residues. CDR3 in amino acids: CASSASWTGSGNTIYF. The CDR3 DNA sequence: TGTGCCAGCAGCGCTAGCTGGACAGGCTCTGGAAACACCATATATTTT.

The rearrangement joins TRBV7-7 to TRBJ2-3; 9 bases map to TRBD1. V was clipped by 5 bases and J by 6 bases; unmatched bases: 15. CDR1 and CDR2 from the germline V gene are SSHAT and FNYEAQ (reference sequence). CDR3 length: 17 amino acids. This CDR3 is CASSRGEPGQGGDTQYF. CDR3 DNA: TGTGCCAGCAGCCGCGGAGAACCGGGACAGGGAGGGGATACGCAGTATTTT.

In the case of this clone: Other DNA sequences in the same sample also yield this CDR3. This chain connects TRBV9 to TRBJ2-3; D not certain. V lost 0 bases and J lost 3, with 2 bases in between. CDR3 length: 12 amino acids. Germline V gene lookup returns CDR1 SGDLS and CDR2 YYNGEE. The CDR3 DNA reads TGTGCCAGCAGCGTAGGAACAGATACGCAGTATTTT. Translated, it gives CASSVGTDTQYF. Combining the CDR3 with reference TRBV9 and TRBJ2-3 gives the whole variable domain DSGVTQTPKHLITATGQRVTLRCSPRSGDLSVYWYQQSLDQGLQFLIQYYNGEERAKGNILERFSAQQFPDLHSELNLSSLELGDSALYFCASSVGTDTQYFGPGTRLTVL.

The chain uses TRBV7-6 and TRBJ2-1, with 9 bases that match TRBD2. Trimming removed 7 bases from V and 1 base from J; junction bases left unmatched: 5. Germline-derived CDR1 and CDR2 are SGHVS and FNYEAQ. CDR3 length: 15 amino acids. CDR3 loop: CASTQREASYNEQFF. In nucleotides, the CDR3 is TGTGCCAGCACGCAGCGGGAGGCTTCCTACAATGAGCAGTTCTTC.

The chain links TRBV5-1 to TRBJ1-2; the D is unclear. V was cut by 5 bases and J by 1 base, with 9 bases left in between. Per the germline V gene, CDR1 is SGHRS and CDR2 is YFSETQ. The CDR3 sequence is 13 residues long. The CDR3, as DNA: TGCGCCAGCAGTTCCGGGAGTAACTATGGCTACACCTTC. It specifies CASSSGSNYGYTF. Full variable domain (outside the CDR3, taken from reference TRBV5-1 and TRBJ1-2): KAGVTQTPRYLIKTRGQQVTLSCSPISGHRSVSWYQQTPGQGLQFLFEYFSETQRNKGNFPGRFSGRQFSNSRSEMNVSTLELGDSALYLCASSSGSNYGYTFGSGTRLTVV.

This chain joins TRBV27 and TRBJ2-1; possibly TRBD1 or TRBD2 for D (5 bases each). Deletions cut 7 bases from V and 5 bases from J, with 15 bases between. This CDR3 region has 14 residues. Germline loops: CDR1 MNHEY, CDR2 SMNVEV (reference sequence). CDR3 sequence reads: CASTVGGFDNEQFF. The CDR3 bases are TGTGCCAGCACGGTTGGGGGTTTTGACAATGAGCAGTTCTTC.

This clone came up once. This chain connects TRBV19 to TRBJ2-3, with D possibly being TRBD2 (6 bases). Germline-derived CDR1 and CDR2 are LNHDA and SQIVND (reference sequence). Trimming removed 9 bases from V and 2 bases from J, with 18 bases in between. This CDR3 comprises 15 residues. The CDR3 DNA sequence: TGTGCCAGCTCCTCGTTCAGCGGGTTCACAGATACGCAGTATTTT. This gives the protein CASSSFSGFTDTQYF.